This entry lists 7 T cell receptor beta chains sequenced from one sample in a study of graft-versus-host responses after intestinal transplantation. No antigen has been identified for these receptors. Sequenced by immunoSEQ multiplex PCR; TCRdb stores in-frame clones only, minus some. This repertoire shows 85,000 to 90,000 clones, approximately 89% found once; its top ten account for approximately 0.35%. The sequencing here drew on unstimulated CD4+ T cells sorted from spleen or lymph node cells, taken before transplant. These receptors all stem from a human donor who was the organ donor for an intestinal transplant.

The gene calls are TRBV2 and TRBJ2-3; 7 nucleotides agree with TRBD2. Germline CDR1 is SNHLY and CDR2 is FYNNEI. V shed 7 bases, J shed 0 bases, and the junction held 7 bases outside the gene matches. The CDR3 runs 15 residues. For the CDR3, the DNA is TGTGCCAGCACGGGGCTAGCGGTTAGCACAGATACGCAGTATTTT. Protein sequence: CASTGLAVSTDTQYF. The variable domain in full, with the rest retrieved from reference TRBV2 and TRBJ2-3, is EPEVTQTPSHQVTQMGQEVILRCVPISNHLYFYWYRQILGQKVEFLVSFYNNEISEKSEIFDDQFSVERPDGSNFTLKIRSTKLEDSAMYFCASTGLAVSTDTQYFGPGTRLTVL.

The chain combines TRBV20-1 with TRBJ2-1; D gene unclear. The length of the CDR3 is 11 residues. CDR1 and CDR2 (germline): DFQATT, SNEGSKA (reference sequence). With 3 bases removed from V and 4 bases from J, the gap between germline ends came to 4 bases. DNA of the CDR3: TGCAGTGCTAGTAAATACAATGAGCAGTTCTTC. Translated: CSASKYNEQFF.

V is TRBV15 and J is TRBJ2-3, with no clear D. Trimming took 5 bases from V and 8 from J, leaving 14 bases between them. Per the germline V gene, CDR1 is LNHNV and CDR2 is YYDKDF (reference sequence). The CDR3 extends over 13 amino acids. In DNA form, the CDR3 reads TGTGCCACCAGCCCAGGCCCCTGGGTTACGCAGTATTTT. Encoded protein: CATSPGPWVTQYF.

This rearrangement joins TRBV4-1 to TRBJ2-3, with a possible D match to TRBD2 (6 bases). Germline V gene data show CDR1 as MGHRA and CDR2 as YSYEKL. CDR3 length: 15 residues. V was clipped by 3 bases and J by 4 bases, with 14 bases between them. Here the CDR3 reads CASSHSGTAPDTQYF. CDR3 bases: TGCGCCAGCAGCCATAGCGGTACGGCCCCAGATACGCAGTATTTT.

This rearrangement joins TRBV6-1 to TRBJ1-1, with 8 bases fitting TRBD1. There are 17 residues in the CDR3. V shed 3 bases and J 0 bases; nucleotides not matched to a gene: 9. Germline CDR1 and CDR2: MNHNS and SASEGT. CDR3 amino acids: CASSETGQEWMNTEAFF. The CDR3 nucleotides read TGTGCCAGCAGTGAGACGGGACAGGAATGGATGAACACTGAAGCTTTCTTT.

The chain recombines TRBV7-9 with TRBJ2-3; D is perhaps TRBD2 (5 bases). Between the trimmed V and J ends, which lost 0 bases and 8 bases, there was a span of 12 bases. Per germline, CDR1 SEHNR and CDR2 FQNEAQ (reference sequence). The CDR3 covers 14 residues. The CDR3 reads CASSLADRGGTQYF. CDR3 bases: TGTGCCAGCAGCTTAGCGGATAGAGGAGGTACGCAGTATTTT.

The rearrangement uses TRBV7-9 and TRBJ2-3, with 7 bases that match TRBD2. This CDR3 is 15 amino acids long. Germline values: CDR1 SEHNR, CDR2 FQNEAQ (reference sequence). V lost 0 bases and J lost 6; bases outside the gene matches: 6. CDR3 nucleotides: TGTGCCAGCAGCTTAGCCCGGGAGGAAAGCGATACGCAGTATTTT. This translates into CASSLAREESDTQYF.